A single TCR beta chain is shown here with its context. Its target is unknown. One end of the junction varies from germline; a read error may be responsible. The same CDR3 can be traced to other DNA sequences in this sample. These data come from a study of beta chain features in type 1 diabetes. Regarding the study as a whole: Type 1 diabetes patients had moderately but significantly shorter TCRB CDR3s in all four CD4+ subsets. Shorter templates may be favored by PCR, equally so in patients and controls. Researchers could not determine here whether HLA type influences TCRB rearrangement.

cDNA synthesis used the whole RNA isolate, giving expressed TCRB sequences. The repertoire was sequenced with immunoSEQ multiplex PCR; TCRdb's copy has only in-frame clones and lacks some. The sample lists about 370,000 clones, roughly a tenth occurring once. From germline, CDR1 is SGHNT and CDR2 YYREEE (reference sequence). The CDR3 has 15 amino acids. Each sorted population was over 98% pure. The sample comprised central memory CD4+ T cells from blood. This TCR derives from a young man with type 1 diabetes. J is TRBJ1-2 and V is TRBV5-4, with 9 bases fitting TRBD1. The CDR3 reads CASSITGTGNYGYTF. The CDR3 DNA reads TGCGCCAGCAGCATAACCGGGACAGGGAACTATGGCTACACCTTC.